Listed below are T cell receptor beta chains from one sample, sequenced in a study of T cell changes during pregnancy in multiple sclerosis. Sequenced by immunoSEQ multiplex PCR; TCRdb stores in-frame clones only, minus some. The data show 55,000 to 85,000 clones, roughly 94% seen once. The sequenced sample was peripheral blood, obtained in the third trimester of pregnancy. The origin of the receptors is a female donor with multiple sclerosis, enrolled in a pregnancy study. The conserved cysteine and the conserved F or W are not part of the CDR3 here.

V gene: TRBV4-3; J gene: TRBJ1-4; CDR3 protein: ASSQEGGGYEKLF
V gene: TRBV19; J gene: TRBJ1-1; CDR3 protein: ASAIRNTEAF
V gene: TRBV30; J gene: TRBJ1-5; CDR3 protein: AWSGGVYQPQH
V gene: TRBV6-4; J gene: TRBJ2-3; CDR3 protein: ASSAAGGTDTQY
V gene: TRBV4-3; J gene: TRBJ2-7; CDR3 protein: ASSQELAAGYSYEQY
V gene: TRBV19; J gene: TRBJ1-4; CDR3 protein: ASSIPTGGGEKLF
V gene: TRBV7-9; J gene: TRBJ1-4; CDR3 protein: ASSWTGLNEKLF
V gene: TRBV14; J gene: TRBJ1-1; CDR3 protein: ASSHGTGYTEAF
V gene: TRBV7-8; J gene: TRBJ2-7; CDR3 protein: ASKLAGGHSYEQY
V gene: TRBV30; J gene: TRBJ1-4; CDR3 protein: AWSRGRGEKLF
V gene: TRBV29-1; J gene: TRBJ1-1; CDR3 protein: SALSGTGSTEAF
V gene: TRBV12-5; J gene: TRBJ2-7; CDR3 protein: ASGLVAGGMVYEQY
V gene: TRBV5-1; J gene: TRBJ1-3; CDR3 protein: ASRLAGLGNTIY
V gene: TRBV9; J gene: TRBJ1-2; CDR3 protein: ASSVAGGGMVYGYT
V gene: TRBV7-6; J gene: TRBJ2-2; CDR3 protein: ASSYLAGSTGELF
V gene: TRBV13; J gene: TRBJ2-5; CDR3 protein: ASSTWTGSAIETQY
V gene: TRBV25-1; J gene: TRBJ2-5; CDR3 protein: AMGQGETQY
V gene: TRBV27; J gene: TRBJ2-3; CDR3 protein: ASSTLASGGADTQY
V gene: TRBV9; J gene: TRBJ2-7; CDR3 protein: ASSVAGNAYEQY
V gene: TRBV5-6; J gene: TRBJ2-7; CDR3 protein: ASSVTASYEQY